This T cell receptor (beta chain) was profiled in a study of T cell repertoires in cytomegalovirus infection. In its sample, this clonotype was seen a few times. The antigen remains undetermined. The J segment lost 5 bases and the V segment lost 1 base, leaving 7 bases of the junction unmatched. The CDR3 is 15 amino acids. Germline values: CDR1 SGHVS, CDR2 FNYEAQ. The study, taken as a whole, reports: Accumulated public TCR beta family frequency recognized individuals carrying CMV together with the relevant HLA.

MiXCR was run by TCRdb on the reads, yielding one entry per CDR3 protein. The data hold about 740,000 distinct CDR3 sequences, with roughly 35% observed a single time. Sequencing was performed on PBMCs. The receptor comes from a human donor in good health (CMV status not recorded). Some clones in this sample may be carry-over from other donors' samples. The chain is built from TRBV7-6 and TRBJ2-5, with 7 bases that match TRBD2. CDR3 protein: CASSLGGLVGETQYF. CDR3 sequence (DNA): TGTGCCAGCAGCTTAGGAGGACTAGTTGGGGAGACCCAGTACTTC.